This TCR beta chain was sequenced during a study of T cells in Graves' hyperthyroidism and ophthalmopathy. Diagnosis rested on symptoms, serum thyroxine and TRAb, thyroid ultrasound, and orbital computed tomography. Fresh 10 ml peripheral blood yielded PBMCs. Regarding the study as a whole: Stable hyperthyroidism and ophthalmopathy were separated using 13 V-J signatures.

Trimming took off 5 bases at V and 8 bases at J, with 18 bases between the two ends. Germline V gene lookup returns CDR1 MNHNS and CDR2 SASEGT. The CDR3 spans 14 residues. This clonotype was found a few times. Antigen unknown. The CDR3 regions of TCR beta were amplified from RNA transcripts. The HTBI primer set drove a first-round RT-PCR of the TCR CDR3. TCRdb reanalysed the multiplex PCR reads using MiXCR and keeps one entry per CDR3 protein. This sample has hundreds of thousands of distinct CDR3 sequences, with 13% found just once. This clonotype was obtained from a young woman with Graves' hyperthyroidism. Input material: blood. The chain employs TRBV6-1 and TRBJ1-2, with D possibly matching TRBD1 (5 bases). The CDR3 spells CASSYGAMGLGYTF. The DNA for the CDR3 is TGTGCCAGCAGTTACGGGGCCATGGGGCTGGGCTACACCTTC.